The 30 T cell receptor beta chains given below trace back to one sample, sequenced in a study of follicular helper T cells after annual influenza vaccination. Time point denoted: 2014-2015 season, pre-vaccination. Clones were sequenced by immunoSEQ multiplex PCR, and TCRdb holds only the in-frame ones, with some missing. The sample lists more than 10,000 clones; roughly 78% were seen once. Source: CXCR5- memory CD4+ T cells sorted from blood, taken on the day of influenza vaccination. The receptors stem from an adult who received the influenza vaccine.

J is TRBJ2-2 and V is TRBV7-9; 8 bases align to TRBD2. Germline V gene sequence: CDR1 SEHNR, CDR2 FQNEAQ (reference sequence). Unmatched junction bases numbered 3, after V lost 4 bases and J lost 2 bases. The CDR3 loop spans 15 amino acids. The CDR3 DNA reads TGTGCCAGCAGCTATAGCGGGATAAACACCGGGGAGCTGTTTTTT. This translates into CASSYSGINTGELFF.

V gene TRBV11-3 combines with J gene TRBJ1-4; TRBD1 matches 10 bases. This CDR3 has 15 amino acids. The V segment lost 0 bases and the J segment 5 bases; nucleotides outside the gene matches: 0. Germline loops: CDR1 SGHNT, CDR2 YENEEA. CDR3: CASSLEGQGNEKLFF. DNA for the CDR3: TGTGCCAGCAGCTTAGAGGGACAGGGGAATGAAAAACTGTTTTTT.

The gene calls are TRBV5-1 and TRBJ1-3; a possible D gene is TRBD1 (5 bases). Deletions cut 4 bases from V and 0 bases from J, with 11 bases between. The CDR3 covers 15 residues. Germline V gene lookup returns CDR1 SGHRS and CDR2 YFSETQ. The CDR3 DNA sequence: TGCGCCAGCAGCCGGTGGGGGATCTCTGGAAACACCATATATTTT. Amino acid sequence: CASSRWGISGNTIYF.

This sequence joins TRBV13 and TRBJ2-2; D is tentatively TRBD1 or TRBD2 (5 bases each). V lost 5 bases to trimming and J lost 5 bases, with 18 bases between them. This CDR3 has 16 amino acids. The germline V gene encodes CDR1 PRHDT and CDR2 FYEKMQ (reference sequence). In nucleotides, the CDR3 is TGTGCCAGCAGCACGGGACGGCCACTGGGAACCGGGGAGCTGTTTTTT. Protein product: CASSTGRPLGTGELFF.

This rearrangement joins TRBV2 to TRBJ2-4, with D uncertain. V lost 2 bases and J lost 11, with 7 bases in between. Germline V gene sequence: CDR1 SNHLY, CDR2 FYNNEI. The CDR3 totals 11 residues. CDR3 coding DNA: TGTGCCAGCAGTGAATTGACGGTTCAGTACTTC. Protein sequence: CASSELTVQYF.

The chain recombines TRBV5-4 with TRBJ1-6, with TRBD1 as a possible D gene (5 bases). CDR3 length: 15 amino acids. CDR1 is SGHNT and CDR2 is YYREEE in the germline V gene (reference sequence). V was pared by 0 bases and J by 14 bases, with 18 bases between. CDR3 bases: TGTGCCAGCAGCTTGGCCCAGGGCCGGGGGAAAACCCTCCACTTT. Protein sequence: CASSLAQGRGKTLHF. The full variable domain, completed using reference TRBV5-4 and TRBJ1-6, is ETGVTQSPTHLIKTRGQQVTLRCSSQSGHNTVSWYQQALGQGPQFIFQYYREEENGRGNFPPRFSGLQFPNYSSELNVNALELDDSALYLCASSLAQGRGKTLHFGNGTRLTVT.

The V gene is TRBV5-3, the J gene TRBJ2-5; 11 nucleotides align to TRBD2. TRBV5-3 is identified as an open reading frame with a role that is uncertain. The CDR3 totals 18 residues. V shed 0 bases and J 2 bases; nucleotides not matched to a gene: 9. CDR3 region: CARSLGASGGTPQETQYF. In DNA, the CDR3 is TGTGCCAGAAGCTTGGGGGCTAGCGGGGGGACCCCTCAAGAGACCCAGTACTTC.

The sample holds a few counts of this clone. The rearrangement uses TRBV18 and TRBJ1-5; possible D gene TRBD1, 5 bases. The CDR3 totals 16 residues. V lost 6 bases to trimming and J lost 1 base, with 16 bases between them. CDR1 is KGHSH and CDR2 is LQKENI in the germline V gene. DNA for the CDR3: TGTGCCAGCTCCCCAGAACGGGGGGGAAGCAATCAGCCCCAGCATTTT. This translates into CASSPERGGSNQPQHF.

The chain uses TRBV6-5 and TRBJ1-1; D gene uncertain. The CDR3 covers 13 residues. The V gene's germline CDR1 is MNHEY and CDR2 SVGAGI. With 6 bases removed from V and 6 bases from J, the gap between germline ends came to 14 bases. Here the CDR3 DNA reads TGTGCCAGCAGGCACCCGCCCACCCCTGAAGCTTTCTTT. This gives the protein CASRHPPTPEAFF.

The chain joins TRBV2 to TRBJ1-5, with D perhaps matching TRBD1 (6 bases). Germline CDR1 SNHLY, CDR2 FYNNEI. The CDR3 is 15 residues long. V lost 7 bases and J lost 6, with 19 bases in between. The CDR3 is CASTPGRGMSQPQHF. The DNA of the CDR3 is TGTGCCAGCACCCCTGGCAGGGGAATGAGTCAGCCCCAGCATTTT.

V is TRBV5-1 and J is TRBJ2-7, with a weak D call TRBD2 (6 bases). With 4 bases removed from V and 7 bases from J, the gap between germline ends came to 15 bases. The length of the CDR3 is 13 residues. Germline V CDR1 and CDR2: SGHRS, YFSETQ. In DNA, the CDR3 is TGCGCCAGCAGCCTAACTGGGGGGTGGGAGCAGTACTTC. It specifies CASSLTGGWEQYF.

This sequence joins TRBV11-2 and TRBJ2-2; D remains ambiguous. The germline gives CDR1 SGHAT, CDR2 FQNNGV. This CDR3 has 15 amino acids. The V end was cut by 4 bases, the J end by 2 bases, with 11 bases between. The CDR3 DNA reads as TGTGCCAGCAGCTCTTTCGGTCGTAACACCGGGGAGCTGTTTTTT. Amino acid sequence: CASSSFGRNTGELFF.

The rearrangement uses TRBV7-9 and TRBJ1-6; D unclear. V was clipped by 3 bases and J by 7 bases, with 4 bases between them. The CDR3 runs to 12 residues. Germline assignment: CDR1 SEHNR and CDR2 FQNEAQ (reference sequence). In DNA, the CDR3 is TGTGCCAGCAGCTTGACAAATTCACCCCTCCACTTT. It translates to CASSLTNSPLHF.

The J gene is TRBJ2-3, the V gene TRBV7-9; 11 nucleotides align to TRBD2. V was clipped by 5 bases and J by 3 bases; unmatched bases: 13. CDR3 length equals 18 residues. Germline CDR1 SEHNR, CDR2 FQNEAQ (reference sequence). CDR3 region: CASSHLAGGIKWTDTQYF. In DNA form, the CDR3 reads TGTGCCAGCAGCCACCTAGCGGGGGGAATCAAATGGACAGATACGCAGTATTTT.

V and J are TRBV9 and TRBJ2-1, with 9 bases matching TRBD2. The CDR3 loop spans 15 amino acids. CDR1 is SGDLS and CDR2 is YYNGEE in the germline V gene. V was clipped by 4 bases and J by 3 bases; unmatched bases: 5. The CDR3 bases are TGTGCCAGCAGCCCGCGGGGGGGCCTCTACAATGAGCAGTTCTTC. It encodes CASSPRGGLYNEQFF.

V is TRBV6-5 and J is TRBJ1-2; D not certain. Germline V gene lookup returns CDR1 MNHEY and CDR2 SVGAGI. Trimming left V 5 bases short and J 6 bases short, with 16 bases between. This CDR3 comprises 14 residues. The CDR3 region is CASSELPVYDGYTF. DNA of the CDR3: TGTGCCAGCAGTGAATTGCCCGTCTACGATGGCTACACCTTC.

This clone was counted once. The rearrangement links TRBV6-1 to TRBJ1-5; 7 bases fit TRBD1. From germline, CDR1 is MNHNS and CDR2 SASEGT. This CDR3 has 18 amino acids. V lost 2 bases to trimming and J lost 4 bases; unmatched junction nucleotides: 14. CDR3 DNA sequence: TGTGCCAGCAGTGAAAGGACAGGTCTTGATATTAGGAATCAGCCCCAGCATTTT. Translation: CASSERTGLDIRNQPQHF.

The chain joins TRBV4-2 to TRBJ2-1, with TRBD2 matching over 8 bases. There are 18 residues in the CDR3. The V segment lost 0 bases and the J segment 3 bases; nucleotides outside the gene matches: 10. Per the germline V gene, CDR1 is LGHNA and CDR2 is YNFKEQ. The CDR3: CASSQDTGGLGNYNEQFF. CDR3 in DNA: TGTGCCAGCAGCCAAGATACGGGAGGGCTTGGGAACTACAATGAGCAGTTCTTC.

V gene TRBV4-2 combines with J gene TRBJ1-3; 7 bases align to TRBD1. This CDR3 has 16 amino acids. With 4 bases clipped from V and 1 base from J, the junction kept 7 bases outside the gene matches. In germline, CDR1 is LGHNA, CDR2 YNFKEQ. The CDR3: CASSRETGSSGNTIYF. In DNA, the CDR3 is TGTGCCAGCAGCCGAGAGACAGGGAGTTCTGGAAACACCATATATTTT.

The chain is built from TRBV29-1 and TRBJ1-1; a possible D gene is TRBD1 (5 bases). Germline-derived CDR1 and CDR2 are SQVTM and ANQGSEA. There are 11 residues in the CDR3. V was cut by 7 bases and J by 5 bases, with 11 bases left in between. The DNA of the CDR3 is TGCAGCGCTGGGAGGGGAACTGAAGCTTTCTTT. This translates into CSAGRGTEAFF.

The chain couples TRBV5-4 to TRBJ1-1; the match to TRBD1 covers 9 bases. V was pared by 6 bases and J by 14 bases, with 17 bases of the junction left unmatched. The CDR3 is 14 residues long. Germline lookup yields CDR1 SGHNT and CDR2 YYREEE (reference sequence). The CDR3 nucleotides are TGTGCCAGCACCGAGCCGGGACAGGGATCATTGTCCTTCTTT. Translating it yields CASTEPGQGSLSFF.

This chain connects TRBV6-5 to TRBJ1-3; no reliable D call. CDR3 length: 14 amino acids. Trimming cost V 6 bases and J 0 bases, with 9 bases left between them. Germline V CDR1 and CDR2: MNHEY, SVGAGI. The CDR3 loop is CASRTKSSGNTIYF. In DNA, the CDR3 is TGTGCCAGCAGAACCAAGAGCTCTGGAAACACCATATATTTT.

The chain joins TRBV7-8 to TRBJ2-7, with D possibly being TRBD1 or TRBD2 (6 bases each). The CDR3 contains 13 residues. V was trimmed by 1 base and J by 6 bases, leaving 10 bases between them. Germline V gene sequence: CDR1 SGHVS, CDR2 FQNEAQ. The CDR3 region is CASSLGQEGEQYF. As DNA, the CDR3 is TGTGCCAGCAGCTTAGGACAGGAGGGCGAGCAGTACTTC. Full variable domain (missing parts from reference TRBV7-8 and TRBJ2-7): GAGVSQSPRYKVAKRGQDVALRCDPISGHVSLFWYQQALGQGPEFLTYFQNEAQLDKSGLPSDRFFAERPEGSVSTLKIQRTQQEDSAVYLCASSLGQEGEQYFGPGTRLTVT.

The V and J genes are TRBV19 and TRBJ1-1; 8 bases line up with TRBD1. The CDR3 is 14 residues long. Trimming took 7 bases from V and 7 from J; bases not matched to a gene: 11. From germline, CDR1 is LNHDA and CDR2 SQIVND (reference sequence). In nucleotides, the CDR3 is TGTGCCAGTACCAACCGGGACAGGTCGCGTGAAGCTTTCTTT. Encoded protein: CASTNRDRSREAFF.

The chain has TRBV27 and TRBJ1-6, with D hard to call. Trimming pared 2 bases from V and 14 bases from J, leaving 19 bases between. Germline V CDR1 and CDR2: MNHEY, SMNVEV (reference sequence). The CDR3 contains 15 residues. The CDR3 spells CASSLMQSPSLALHF. The CDR3 DNA is TGTGCCAGCAGTTTAATGCAGTCCCCGAGTTTGGCCCTCCACTTT.

The J gene is TRBJ1-2, the V gene TRBV6-5; D might be TRBD1 (6 bases). V lost 5 bases and J 4 bases, leaving 14 bases between the germline ends. The CDR3 totals 14 residues. Looked up from germline, CDR1 is MNHEY and CDR2 is SVGAGI. CDR3 in amino acids: CASSGQGPLYGYTF. The CDR3 DNA sequence: TGTGCCAGCAGTGGCCAGGGGCCTCTCTATGGCTACACCTTC.

The CDR3 nucleotides are TGTGCCACCTCCAAGGACACTTCCACAGATACGCAGTATTTT. Protein product: CATSKDTSTDTQYF. The chain joins TRBV2 to TRBJ2-3; D possibly corresponds to TRBD1 (5 bases). V dropped 10 bases and J dropped 2 bases, with 16 bases sitting between them. The CDR3 contains 14 residues. CDR1 and CDR2 from the germline V gene are SNHLY and FYNNEI.

The chain carries TRBV30 and TRBJ1-4; 10 bases line up with TRBD1. J gave up 6 bases and V 3 bases, and 4 bases lay outside the gene matches. The CDR3 has 14 amino acids. Germline CDR1 is GTSNPN and CDR2 is SVGIG (reference sequence). The CDR3 spells CAWSRQGAYEKLFF. The CDR3 DNA sequence: TGTGCCTGGAGCCGACAGGGGGCTTATGAAAAACTGTTTTTT.

V and J are TRBV5-1 and TRBJ2-7; 12 bases agree with TRBD2. Germline V gene data show CDR1 as SGHRS and CDR2 as YFSETQ. CDR3 size: 16 residues. J lost 2 bases, V lost 4 bases, and 7 bases had no gene match. CDR3 nucleotides: TGCGCCAGCAGCCTAGGACTAGCGGGGAGAACCTACGAGCAGTACTTC. It is translated as CASSLGLAGRTYEQYF.

This clone was seen just once. The DNA of the CDR3 is TGTGCCAGCAGCAAAGACGGGGTACGCACAGATACGCAGTATTTT. Its translation is CASSKDGVRTDTQYF. The V and J genes are TRBV21-1 and TRBJ2-3; TRBD2 reflects the table's D call only, with no check against the DNA. TRBV21-1 is listed as a pseudogene. The CDR3 sequence is 15 residues long.